The rows below give T cell receptor beta chains drawn from one sample of a study of T cell responses to AZD1222 COVID-19 vaccine. The repertoire was sequenced with immunoSEQ multiplex PCR; TCRdb's copy has only in-frame clones and lacks some. The sample holds approximately 130,000 clones, 91% seen once. Material: peripheral blood, obtained on day 0 of AZD1222 vaccination. The receptors stem from an adult in good health. The CDR3 runs from the conserved cysteine through the conserved F or W. A D gene is named only where the DNA matches it firmly. Clone sizes are given selectively: once, few, many, or a class where the clone is expanded.

d_gene: .; j_gene: TRBJ1-1; abundance: .; len: 17; v_gene: TRBV3-1/TRBV3-2; CDR3nt: TGTGCCAGCAGCATCGGGACGCCGGGTTATATGAACACTGAAGCTTTCTTT; CDR3aa: CASSIGTPGYMNTEAFF
d_gene: .; j_gene: TRBJ1-4; abundance: .; len: 15; v_gene: TRBV10-3; CDR3nt: TGTGCCATCAGTGAGCCACAGGGAGGTGATGAAAAACTGTTTTTT; CDR3aa: CAISEPQGGDEKLFF
d_gene: .; j_gene: TRBJ1-2; abundance: .; len: 13; v_gene: TRBV6-5; CDR3nt: TGTGCCAGCAGCTCGGGACTAGGCTATGGCTACACCTTC; CDR3aa: CASSSGLGYGYTF
d_gene: TRBD2; j_gene: TRBJ2-1; abundance: once; len: 16; v_gene: TRBV28; CDR3nt: TGTGCCAGCAGAGAAAGCGGGATTCATACCTACAATGAGCAGTTCTTC; CDR3aa: CASRESGIHTYNEQFF
d_gene: .; j_gene: TRBJ1-1; abundance: .; len: 14; v_gene: TRBV3-1/TRBV3-2; CDR3nt: TGTGCCAGCAGCCAAGTATCCGGGAACACTGAAGCTTTCTTT; CDR3aa: CASSQVSGNTEAFF
d_gene: TRBD2; j_gene: TRBJ2-3; abundance: .; len: 14; v_gene: TRBV28; CDR3nt: TGTGCCAGCAGCCGACTAGCGGGTGCAGATACGCAGTATTTT; CDR3aa: CASSRLAGADTQYF
d_gene: .; j_gene: TRBJ1-4; abundance: .; len: 15; v_gene: TRBV5-8; CDR3nt: TGTGCCAGCAGCTCGGGGCGGGTCTCTAATGAAAAACTGTTTTTT; CDR3aa: CASSSGRVSNEKLFF
d_gene: .; j_gene: TRBJ1-1; abundance: .; len: 10; v_gene: TRBV20-1; CDR3nt: TGCAGTTCCTTCGGAACTGAAGCTTTCTTT; CDR3aa: CSSFGTEAFF
d_gene: .; j_gene: TRBJ2-7; abundance: .; len: 14; v_gene: TRBV5-1; CDR3nt: TGCGCCAGCAGCTTGGATGAGGGGGGCGGGGAGCAGTACTTC; CDR3aa: CASSLDEGGGEQYF
d_gene: .; j_gene: TRBJ2-1; abundance: .; len: 13; v_gene: TRBV11-2; CDR3nt: TGTGCCAGCAGCTTGGCGGCTCCCGATGAGCAGTTCTTC; CDR3aa: CASSLAAPDEQFF
d_gene: .; j_gene: TRBJ1-2; abundance: .; len: 12; v_gene: TRBV29-1; CDR3nt: TGCAGCGTTGATCTTACTAACTATGGCTACACCTTC; CDR3aa: CSVDLTNYGYTF
d_gene: TRBD1; j_gene: TRBJ2-7; abundance: .; len: 15; v_gene: TRBV18; CDR3nt: TGTGCCAGCTCACCAGCTGACAGGGGGTTCGACGAGCAGTACTTC; CDR3aa: CASSPADRGFDEQYF
d_gene: .; j_gene: TRBJ1-2; abundance: .; len: 15; v_gene: TRBV21-1; CDR3nt: TGTGCCAGCAGCAAAGAGGAAGGGGGGGCGAATGGCTACACCTTC; CDR3aa: CASSKEEGGANGYTF
d_gene: TRBD1; j_gene: TRBJ2-3; abundance: once; len: 15; v_gene: TRBV28; CDR3nt: TGTGCCAGCAGCTCACAGGGGGCGCGCACAGATACGCAGTATTTT; CDR3aa: CASSSQGARTDTQYF
d_gene: .; j_gene: TRBJ1-2; abundance: .; len: 10; v_gene: TRBV30; CDR3nt: TGTGCCTGGTTTGGACAGGGCTACACCTTC; CDR3aa: CAWFGQGYTF
d_gene: .; j_gene: TRBJ2-7; abundance: .; len: 14; v_gene: TRBV27; CDR3nt: TGTGCCAGCAGTTTAGCAGGGGACATCGCCGAGCAGTACTTC; CDR3aa: CASSLAGDIAEQYF
d_gene: .; j_gene: TRBJ1-2; abundance: .; len: 14; v_gene: TRBV5-1; CDR3nt: TGCGCCAGCAGTATAGCAGGGTCCTTCGATGGCTACACCTTC; CDR3aa: CASSIAGSFDGYTF
d_gene: .; j_gene: TRBJ2-7; abundance: once; len: 14; v_gene: TRBV5-6; CDR3nt: TGTGCCAGCAGCTCGGGTCCTAGCTCCTACGAGCAGTACTTC; CDR3aa: CASSSGPSSYEQYF
d_gene: .; j_gene: TRBJ2-3; abundance: .; len: 15; v_gene: TRBV5-1; CDR3nt: TGCGCCAGCAGCGTACTGGGTCCCTCGGGGAGAGCGCAGTATTTT; CDR3aa: CASSVLGPSGRAQYF
d_gene: .; j_gene: TRBJ2-7; abundance: once; len: 12; v_gene: TRBV6-5; CDR3nt: TGTGCCAGCAGTCCTGCGGATACCGAGCAGTACTTC; CDR3aa: CASSPADTEQYF
d_gene: .; j_gene: TRBJ1-2; abundance: .; len: 15; v_gene: TRBV7-2; CDR3nt: TGTGCCAGCAGCAATTATGACGGAGCTAACTATGGCTACACCTTC; CDR3aa: CASSNYDGANYGYTF
d_gene: TRBD1; j_gene: TRBJ2-3; abundance: .; len: 13; v_gene: TRBV7-7; CDR3nt: TGTGCTATCAGACAGGGGGCGGAAGATACGCAGTATTTT; CDR3aa: CAIRQGAEDTQYF
d_gene: TRBD1; j_gene: TRBJ1-2; abundance: .; len: 13; v_gene: TRBV10-1; CDR3nt: TGCGCCAGCGGGGACAGTCCCCACTATGGCTACACCTTC; CDR3aa: CASGDSPHYGYTF
d_gene: .; j_gene: TRBJ1-2; abundance: .; len: 14; v_gene: TRBV5-1; CDR3nt: TGCGCCAGCAGCTCTATTTCCGGCTACTATGGCTACACCTTC; CDR3aa: CASSSISGYYGYTF
d_gene: .; j_gene: TRBJ2-3; abundance: .; len: 15; v_gene: TRBV19; CDR3nt: TGTGCCAGTAGGTTTGGCGGAGCCGGTGGAGATACGCAGTATTTT; CDR3aa: CASRFGGAGGDTQYF
d_gene: .; j_gene: TRBJ1-3; abundance: .; len: 17; v_gene: TRBV29-1; CDR3nt: TGCAGCGTTGTCTTCAGAATTCGGGATCACTCTGGAAACACCATATATTTT; CDR3aa: CSVVFRIRDHSGNTIYF
d_gene: .; j_gene: TRBJ1-1; abundance: .; len: 12; v_gene: TRBV6-5; CDR3nt: TGTGCCAGATCCAGGGAGAACACTGAAGCTTTCTTT; CDR3aa: CARSRENTEAFF
d_gene: TRBD1; j_gene: TRBJ1-2; abundance: .; len: 17; v_gene: TRBV15; CDR3nt: TGTGCCACCAGCAGATCTGGGACAGGGGGCGCCAACTATGGCTACACCTTC; CDR3aa: CATSRSGTGGANYGYTF
d_gene: TRBD1; j_gene: TRBJ1-4; abundance: once; len: 15; v_gene: TRBV29-1; CDR3nt: TGCAGCGTTGAAGGGATACAGGGGGTTGGAGAAAAACTGTTTTTT; CDR3aa: CSVEGIQGVGEKLFF
d_gene: TRBD2; j_gene: TRBJ2-5; abundance: once; len: 15; v_gene: TRBV11-2; CDR3nt: TGTGCCAGCAGCTTAGTTGCGGGAGTTCAAGAGACCCAGTACTTC; CDR3aa: CASSLVAGVQETQYF
d_gene: .; j_gene: TRBJ2-1; abundance: .; len: 13; v_gene: TRBV6-5; CDR3nt: TGTGCCACTACGGGCGGCTCCTACAATGAGCAGTTCTTC; CDR3aa: CATTGGSYNEQFF
d_gene: TRBD1; j_gene: TRBJ2-7; abundance: once; len: 15; v_gene: TRBV9; CDR3nt: TGTGCCAGCAGCGTAGGGACAGGGGGCATCCACGAGCAGTACTTC; CDR3aa: CASSVGTGGIHEQYF
d_gene: .; j_gene: TRBJ1-3; abundance: .; len: 14; v_gene: TRBV10-3; CDR3nt: TGTGCCATCAGGCCGGCCTCCTCTGGAAACACCATATATTTT; CDR3aa: CAIRPASSGNTIYF
d_gene: .; j_gene: TRBJ2-2; abundance: .; len: 15; v_gene: TRBV2; CDR3nt: TGTGCCAGCAGGAGGACAGCAACGAACACCGGGGAGCTGTTTTTT; CDR3aa: CASRRTATNTGELFF
d_gene: .; j_gene: TRBJ1-2; abundance: .; len: 15; v_gene: TRBV28; CDR3nt: TGTGCCAGCAGAAGTATACGGAGAACGAGGGATGGCTACACCTTC; CDR3aa: CASRSIRRTRDGYTF
d_gene: .; j_gene: TRBJ2-7; abundance: .; len: 11; v_gene: TRBV12-3/TRBV12-4; CDR3nt: TGTGCCAGCAGTCTCGGACGCGAGCAGTACTTC; CDR3aa: CASSLGREQYF
d_gene: .; j_gene: TRBJ1-5; abundance: .; len: 12; v_gene: TRBV5-6; CDR3nt: TGTGCCAGCGGTAGGGACGGTCAGCCCCAGCATTTT; CDR3aa: CASGRDGQPQHF
d_gene: .; j_gene: TRBJ1-2; abundance: .; len: 13; v_gene: TRBV28; CDR3nt: TGTGCCAGCAGTTTACAACTAGGTTCTGGCTACACCTTC; CDR3aa: CASSLQLGSGYTF
d_gene: TRBD1; j_gene: TRBJ1-5; abundance: .; len: 14; v_gene: TRBV2; CDR3nt: TGTGCCAGCAGAGAGACAGGGGGGGAGCAGCCCCAGCATTTT; CDR3aa: CASRETGGEQPQHF
d_gene: .; j_gene: TRBJ1-1; abundance: .; len: 14; v_gene: TRBV14; CDR3nt: TGTGCCAGCAGCCCCCGGCAGCTGAACACTGAAGCTTTCTTT; CDR3aa: CASSPRQLNTEAFF
d_gene: .; j_gene: TRBJ1-1; abundance: .; len: 11; v_gene: TRBV30; CDR3nt: TGTGCCTGGGAGATGAACACTGAAGCTTTCTTT; CDR3aa: CAWEMNTEAFF
d_gene: .; j_gene: TRBJ1-2; abundance: .; len: 15; v_gene: TRBV7-9; CDR3nt: TGTGCCAGCAGCTTATTCGCCAGCCCTAACTATGGCTACACCTTC; CDR3aa: CASSLFASPNYGYTF
d_gene: .; j_gene: TRBJ2-1; abundance: .; len: 13; v_gene: TRBV18; CDR3nt: TGTGCCAGCTCACCACGGGGGGACAATGAGCAGTTCTTC; CDR3aa: CASSPRGDNEQFF